These 21 T cell receptor beta chains were sequenced from one sample in a study of blood T cells in healthy people across ages. Combining a sample-barcoded 5' primer with a J-beta primer mix, a second PCR ran for about 7 to 11 cycles. TCRdb re-called the 5' RACE reads with MiXCR, one entry per CDR3 protein. The sample carries some 710,000 distinct CDR3 sequences, over 20% recorded once. What was sequenced was blood. The receptors originated from a man between 70 and 80 years old in good health.

The chain joins TRBV5-4 to TRBJ2-6; D may be TRBD2 (6 bases). Trimming pared 1 base from V and 0 bases from J, leaving 11 bases between. The germline gives CDR1 SGHNT, CDR2 YYREEE (reference sequence). The CDR3 is 17 amino acids. CDR3 sequence (DNA): TGTGCCAGCAGCTTGAGGAGGGCAAGCTCTGGGGCCAACGTCCTGACTTTC. It yields the protein CASSLRRASSGANVLTF.

This clonotype has just a few counts. This chain connects TRBV5-1 to TRBJ2-5; a weak D match, TRBD1 (6 bases). Trimming removed 4 bases at V and 0 bases at J, with 13 bases between. Germline lookup yields CDR1 SGHRS and CDR2 YFSETQ. The CDR3 totals 15 residues. CDR3 in DNA: TGCGCCAGCAGCCCGGGACACCAGTACCAAGAGACCCAGTACTTC. Its protein is CASSPGHQYQETQYF.

This clonotype was found a few times. The final CDR3 position lacks the conserved phenylalanine or tryptophan, pointing to a likely read error. CDR3 sequence: CSASEIGSSAANEQFL. CDR3 DNA sequence: TGCAGTGCTAGCGAGATTGGGTCTAGCGCTGCCAATGAGCAGTTCTTG. The chain links TRBV20-1 to TRBJ2-1, with a weak D call TRBD2 (6 bases). The CDR3 length is 16 residues. CDR1 DFQATT and CDR2 SNEGSKA come from the germline V gene (reference sequence). Trimming took off 3 bases at V and 6 bases at J, with 21 bases between the two ends.

This clonotype turned up a few times. The gene calls are TRBV2 and TRBJ1-1; D may be TRBD1 (5 bases). This CDR3 is 15 amino acids long. The V end was cut by 2 bases, the J end by 5 bases, with 15 bases between. Germline loops: CDR1 SNHLY, CDR2 FYNNEI. This CDR3 is CASSELLGVETEAFF. The CDR3 bases are TGTGCCAGCAGTGAACTCTTGGGGGTTGAAACTGAAGCTTTCTTT.

This clonotype came up a few times. The chain combines TRBV20-1 with TRBJ2-5; 9 bases line up with TRBD2. V lost 2 bases to trimming and J lost 4 bases; unmatched junction nucleotides: 5. The CDR3 totals 14 residues. Germline V gene lookup returns CDR1 DFQATT and CDR2 SNEGSKA (reference sequence). CDR3 sequence (DNA): TGCAGTGCTAGACTAGCGGGAATTGTAGAGACCCAGTACTTC. This gives the protein CSARLAGIVETQYF.

About this clonotype itself: Since a much larger clone is just one base distant, this may be a read error. The chain is built from TRBV7-2 and TRBJ1-2; D call uncertain. This CDR3 contains 14 residues. The V and J ends lost 1 base and 6 bases respectively, with 12 bases between them. Germline V CDR1 and CDR2: SGHTA, FQGNSA. This CDR3 reads CASSLESGGHGYTF. The CDR3 DNA sequence: TGTGCCAGCAGCTTAGAATCAGGTGGCCATGGCTACACCTTC.

The chain carries TRBV12-3 or TRBV12-4 and TRBJ2-7, with 9 bases lining up with TRBD1. The V and J ends lost 3 bases and 5 bases, in that order; junction bases with no gene match: 8. This CDR3 is built from 15 residues. DNA of the CDR3: TGTGCCAGCAGTTTGGCGGGACAGGGCAGGCACGAGCAGTACTTC. This sequence encodes CASSLAGQGRHEQYF.

The chain couples TRBV3-1 to TRBJ1-6; D gene uncertain. Germline V gene data show CDR1 as LGHDT and CDR2 as YNNKEL (reference sequence). The CDR3 consists of 14 residues. V lost 4 bases, J lost 7 bases, and 11 bases lay in between. CDR3 loop: CASSLQDVNSPLHF. CDR3 sequence (DNA): TGTGCCAGCAGCCTCCAGGACGTGAATTCACCCCTCCACTTT.

This clonotype was found many times. V gene TRBV20-1 combines with J gene TRBJ2-4; 8 bases are shared with TRBD1. V lost 0 bases, J lost 4 bases, and 5 bases stayed unmatched. This CDR3 has 15 amino acids. Germline CDR1 and CDR2: DFQATT and SNEGSKA (reference sequence). In DNA, the CDR3 is TGCAGTGCTAGAGATCAGGGGGCTGGAAAAAACATTCAGTACTTC. It translates to CSARDQGAGKNIQYF.

This rearrangement joins TRBV4-3 to TRBJ1-6; TRBD1 agrees at 8 bases. Germline V gene data show CDR1 as LGHNA and CDR2 as YSLEER. This CDR3 comprises 15 residues. The V and J ends lost 1 base and 10 bases, in that order; junction bases with no gene match: 6. In DNA, the CDR3 is TGCGCCAGCAGCCAAGGAGGACAGGGTCTGTCACCCCTCCACTTT. As protein: CASSQGGQGLSPLHF.

This clonotype was picked up many times. The chain employs TRBV12-3 or TRBV12-4 and TRBJ2-1; D perhaps matches TRBD2 (6 bases). The CDR3 is made up of 16 amino acids. Trimming took off 6 bases at V and 1 base at J, with 16 bases between the two ends. The CDR3 is CASRGPTGGSYNEQFF. The CDR3, as DNA: TGTGCCAGCAGGGGGCCGACCGGGGGATCCTACAATGAGCAGTTCTTC.

V usage is TRBV13 and J usage is TRBJ2-7, with a weak D call TRBD2 (7 bases). The germline V gene encodes CDR1 PRHDT and CDR2 FYEKMQ (reference sequence). The V gene lost 5 bases and the J gene lost 2 bases, with 22 bases spanning the gap. This CDR3 contains 17 residues. The CDR3 loop reads CASSQSRGLAVAYEQYF. DNA for the CDR3: TGTGCCAGCAGCCAATCGCGGGGGCTAGCGGTAGCCTACGAGCAGTACTTC.

This clonotype was seen ten or more times. The rearrangement uses TRBV28 and TRBJ1-2; TRBD1 agrees at 7 bases. The V gene's germline CDR1 is MDHEN and CDR2 SYDVKM. Germline trimming cut 5 bases from V and 0 bases from J; bases unmatched to any gene: 3. This CDR3 has 14 amino acids. The CDR3 DNA reads TGTGCCAGCAGTACAGGGACAGCTAACTATGGCTACACCTTC. This gives the protein CASSTGTANYGYTF.

This clonotype was counted at least ten times. This chain uses TRBV5-1 with TRBJ1-4; D gene ambiguous. V lost 4 bases to trimming and J lost 7 bases, with 17 bases between them. The CDR3 contains 15 residues. The germline gives CDR1 SGHRS, CDR2 YFSETQ. The CDR3 sequence is CASSPDLGRREKLFF. CDR3 DNA: TGCGCCAGCAGCCCAGATCTTGGCAGGCGTGAAAAACTGTTTTTT.

This chain uses TRBV6-5 with TRBJ2-5, with D perhaps matching TRBD1 (6 bases). The J call may be in error: the DNA end matches TRBJ2-7 better. The CDR3 totals 15 residues. Looked up from germline, CDR1 is MNHEY and CDR2 is SVGAGI. The CDR3 loop is CASSYSGTQSYEQYF. The CDR3 region has the DNA TGTGCCAGCAGTTACTCTGGGACACAGTCCTACGAGCAGTACTTC.

This clonotype was counted only a few times. The chain has TRBV11-1 and TRBJ2-4; 10 positions agree with TRBD1. V gave up 2 bases and J gave up 4 bases; unmatched junction bases: 8. The germline V gene encodes CDR1 SGHAT and CDR2 FQDESV (reference sequence). This CDR3 spans 17 amino acids. In nucleotides, the CDR3 is TGTGCCAGCAGCTTACTGTTGGGACAGGGGCTTAAAAACATTCAGTACTTC. Its translation: CASSLLLGQGLKNIQYF.

This clonotype has a handful of counts. The CDR3 DNA sequence: TGTGCCAGCAGTTCCTCACTCCGGGACGTTAGACTACCCGTGGGGCAGTTCTTC. This sequence encodes CASSSSLRDVRLPVGQFF. The V gene is TRBV12-3 or TRBV12-4, the J gene TRBJ2-1; D possibly uses TRBD1 or TRBD2 (5 bases each). This CDR3 is 18 amino acids long. V was shortened by 4 bases and J by 12 bases, with 31 bases between the two germline ends.

By its share, this clonotype is medium-sized (0.01 to 0.1%). The chain uses TRBV20-1 and TRBJ2-3; TRBD2 aligns across 7 bases. The trim removed 4 bases at V and 5 bases at J, leaving 6 bases unmatched. This CDR3 comprises 13 residues. CDR1 is DFQATT, CDR2 SNEGSKA, per germline (reference sequence). In nucleotides, the CDR3 is TGCAGTGCTATTGCGGGGGTCGGAGATACGCAGTATTTT. It translates to CSAIAGVGDTQYF.

The rearrangement uses TRBV24-1 and TRBJ2-1, with D hard to call. V lost 1 base to trimming and J lost 5 bases, with 5 bases between them. Germline assignment: CDR1 KGHDR and CDR2 SFDVKD. The CDR3 is made up of 13 amino acids. CDR3: CATSDFRDNEQFF. The CDR3 DNA reads TGTGCCACCAGTGATTTTAGGGACAATGAGCAGTTCTTC.

This sequence joins TRBV9 and TRBJ2-5; no definite D call. V was trimmed by 1 base and J by 1 base, leaving 5 bases between them. The CDR3 runs to 13 residues. The germline gives CDR1 SGDLS, CDR2 YYNGEE. The CDR3 nucleotides are TGTGCCAGCAGCGTACGCCTCCAAGAGACCCAGTACTTC. The encoded protein is CASSVRLQETQYF.

In its sample, this clonotype was seen once. V and J are TRBV20-1 and TRBJ2-3; D ambiguous. Trimming pared 6 bases from V and 3 bases from J, leaving 10 bases between. Germline V gives CDR1 DFQATT, CDR2 SNEGSKA (reference sequence). This CDR3 is built from 12 residues. DNA of the CDR3: TGCAGTGCCTCGACCGAAACAGATACGCAGTATTTT. Translation gives CSASTETDTQYF.